This TCR beta chain is drawn from a study of spatial heterogeneity in lung cancer. Whole-study findings and limits: Follow-up blood showed ubiquitous expanded tumor TCRs less than blood at resection did.

Regarding this clonotype: Antigen: not known.

TCRdb re-derived calls from the 5' RACE reads in MiXCR, one entry per CDR3 protein. The sample holds 82,000 or so distinct CDR3 sequences, roughly 12% seen once. CDR3 length equals 15 residues. V was shortened by 5 bases and J by 5 bases, with 16 bases between the two germline ends. The germline V gene encodes CDR1 SGHTA and CDR2 FQGTGA. Stated time point: sample taken at primary tumor resection. Extraction of whole RNA from tumor, nontumor lung or frozen PBMC preceded unsorted sequencing. The TCR originated in a male donor with early-stage non-small cell lung cancer. Sequencing was performed on PBMCs, taken at surgery. The rearrangement uses TRBV7-3 and TRBJ2-1; D is unclear. The CDR3, as DNA: TGTGCCAGCAGCAAAGGCCCCTCCGTTAACAATGAGCAGTTCTTC. Residues: CASSKGPSVNNEQFF.